Listed here are 17 T cell receptor beta chains from one sample, sequenced in a study of blood T cell repertoires in COVID-19. Assay: immunoSEQ multiplex PCR; the TCRdb copy retains only in-frame clones and omits some. The repertoire consists of 200,000 to 250,000 clones, with around 81% occurring once and the leading ten covering about 13%. The sample was peripheral blood. These receptors came from a human donor in a cohort sampled during active COVID-19.

This clone was seen once. In DNA, the CDR3 is TGTGCCAGTAGTATCGTCAGGGATAAGATTTCACCCCTCCACTTT. Translating it yields CASSIVRDKISPLHF. The chain employs TRBV19 and TRBJ1-6, with a weak D call TRBD1 (5 bases). The V gene's germline CDR1 is LNHDA and CDR2 SQIVND (reference sequence). This CDR3 is built from 15 residues. V was clipped by 3 bases and J by 9 bases, with 15 bases between them. Complete variable domain (other parts from reference TRBV19 and TRBJ1-6): DGGITQSPKYLFRKEGQNVTLSCEQNLNHDAMYWYRQDPGQGLRLIYYSQIVNDFQKGDIAEGYSVSREKKESFPLTVTSAQKNPTAFYLCASSIVRDKISPLHFGNGTRLTVT.

This chain joins TRBV5-1 and TRBJ1-1; 8 bases align to TRBD1. Germline loops: CDR1 SGHRS, CDR2 YFSETQ. V lost 0 bases, J lost 0 bases, and 4 bases stayed unmatched. This CDR3 is 16 amino acids long. The CDR3, as DNA: TGCGCCAGCAGCTTGGGGGGGACAGGTATGAACACTGAAGCTTTCTTT. Protein: CASSLGGTGMNTEAFF.

The chain recombines TRBV2 with TRBJ2-7; 7 nucleotides align to TRBD1. CDR1 is SNHLY, CDR2 FYNNEI, per germline. The CDR3 contains 14 residues. V was clipped by 4 bases and J by 4 bases; unmatched bases: 7. CDR3 residues: CASSAGTEVYEQYF. In DNA form, the CDR3 reads TGTGCCAGCAGTGCCGGGACAGAAGTTTACGAGCAGTACTTC.

The chain has TRBV27 and TRBJ2-2; no clear D. The CDR3 totals 17 residues. The germline CDR1 and CDR2 sequences are MNHEY and SMNVEV (reference sequence). V lost 1 base and J 0 bases, leaving 12 bases between the germline ends. CDR3 amino acids: CASSLWAENANTGELFF. CDR3 coding DNA: TGTGCCAGCAGTTTATGGGCCGAGAACGCGAACACCGGGGAGCTGTTTTTT.

The rearrangement links TRBV6-5 to TRBJ1-6; D is unclear. Looked up from germline, CDR1 is MNHEY and CDR2 is SVGAGI. This CDR3 has 15 amino acids. Trimming took 2 bases from V and 10 from J, leaving 15 bases between them. This CDR3 reads CASSYERGTGSPLHF. CDR3 DNA: TGTGCCAGCAGTTACGAGCGGGGAACGGGATCACCCCTCCACTTT.

In DNA, the CDR3 is TGTGCCAGCAGCTTAGATTCGCAGGACTCTGGGGCCAACGTCCTGACTTTC. Residues: CASSLDSQDSGANVLTF. The V and J genes are TRBV7-3 and TRBJ2-6; D remains unclear. The length of the CDR3 is 17 residues. Deletions cut 2 bases from V and 0 bases from J, with 11 bases between. CDR1 SGHTA and CDR2 FQGTGA come from the germline V gene.

The J gene is TRBJ1-1, the V gene TRBV6-6; D may be TRBD1 (6 bases). V was shortened by 5 bases and J by 7 bases, with 14 bases between the two germline ends. The germline V gene has CDR1 MNHNY and CDR2 SVGAGI (reference sequence). The CDR3 has 13 residues. The CDR3: CASSRGQFFEAFF. CDR3 sequence (DNA): TGTGCCAGCAGTCGTGGACAGTTTTTTGAAGCTTTCTTT.

J is TRBJ2-7 and V is TRBV14; 7 bases fit TRBD2. Germline CDR1 reads SGHDN; CDR2 reads FVKESK. This CDR3 is 16 amino acids long. The V gene end was trimmed by 4 bases and the J gene end by 4 bases; junction bases not matched to a gene: 13. CDR3 amino acids: CASSRGAGDLEYEQYF. In DNA form, the CDR3 reads TGTGCCAGCAGCCGGGGCGCGGGAGACCTAGAGTACGAGCAGTACTTC.

V usage is TRBV27 and J usage is TRBJ2-2; D ambiguous. The CDR3 covers 14 residues. Germline assignment: CDR1 MNHEY and CDR2 SMNVEV (reference sequence). Trimming took off 3 bases at V and 9 bases at J, with 14 bases between the two ends. CDR3 sequence: CASSFATSPRELFF. In DNA, the CDR3 is TGTGCCAGCAGTTTCGCGACTTCCCCCCGGGAGCTGTTTTTT.

The chain is built from TRBV10-3 and TRBJ1-2; a possible D gene is TRBD1 (5 bases). Germline values: CDR1 ENHRY, CDR2 SYGVKD. V was trimmed by 2 bases and J by 0 bases, leaving 10 bases between them. The CDR3 is 15 residues long. In DNA, the CDR3 is TGTGCCATCAGTGAGGGGGCAGGAGCTAACTATGGCTACACCTTC. It yields the protein CAISEGAGANYGYTF.

This chain connects TRBV4-3 to TRBJ2-2, with 11 bases matching TRBD2. CDR1 is LGHNA and CDR2 is YSLEER in the germline V gene. The CDR3 has 17 residues. V was clipped by 0 bases and J by 5 bases; unmatched bases: 5. The CDR3 loop reads CASSQDMTSGDTGELFF. The DNA of the CDR3 is TGCGCCAGCAGCCAAGATATGACTAGCGGGGATACCGGGGAGCTGTTTTTT.

The chain recombines TRBV30 with TRBJ2-7; possible D gene TRBD1, 5 bases. The CDR3 runs to 14 residues. Trimming took off 0 bases at V and 2 bases at J, with 11 bases between the two ends. Germline lookup yields CDR1 GTSNPN and CDR2 SVGIG (reference sequence). The CDR3 here is CAWSVGVTAYEQYF. CDR3 in DNA: TGTGCCTGGAGTGTAGGGGTCACCGCCTACGAGCAGTACTTC.

The chain joins TRBV2 to TRBJ1-1; D unresolved. The CDR3 contains 13 residues. V was shortened by 4 bases and J by 11 bases, with 17 bases between the two germline ends. Germline V CDR1 and CDR2: SNHLY, FYNNEI. This CDR3 reads CASSGSGLSSAFF. CDR3 bases: TGTGCCAGCAGTGGGAGCGGCCTTTCTTCGGCTTTCTTT.

The chain combines TRBV12-3 or TRBV12-4 with TRBJ1-5; a possible D gene is TRBD1 (5 bases). CDR3 length: 13 residues. V lost 6 bases, J lost 2 bases, and 8 bases lay in between. The DNA of the CDR3 is TGTGCCAGCAGACAGGACGGCAATCAGCCCCAGCATTTT. Translating it yields CASRQDGNQPQHF.

The sample holds many counts of this clone. This rearrangement joins TRBV29-1 to TRBJ1-6, with 7 bases matching TRBD1. The CDR3 sequence is 13 residues long. The V gene end was trimmed by 4 bases and the J gene end by 7 bases; junction bases not matched to a gene: 4. CDR1 is SQVTM and CDR2 is ANQGSEA in the germline V gene. Written as DNA, the CDR3 is TGCAGCGTTGGTGAGGGGGCAAATTCACCCCTCCACTTT. Translating it yields CSVGEGANSPLHF.

The sample holds one count of this clone. V usage is TRBV18 and J usage is TRBJ1-1; TRBD1 aligns across 9 bases. The V gene end was trimmed by 3 bases and the J gene end by 11 bases; junction bases not matched to a gene: 13. The germline V gene has CDR1 KGHSH and CDR2 LQKENI. The CDR3 sequence is 15 residues long. The CDR3 protein is CASSPVTGGERDAFF. For the CDR3, the DNA is TGTGCCAGCTCACCGGTTACAGGGGGCGAGAGGGATGCTTTCTTT.

The genes are TRBV30 and TRBJ1-6, with a tentative D call TRBD1 (6 bases). Germline CDR1 is GTSNPN and CDR2 is SVGIG (reference sequence). V lost 0 bases to trimming and J lost 10 bases, with 10 bases between them. The CDR3 runs to 13 residues. The CDR3 is CAWSVQGRSPLHF. As DNA, the CDR3 is TGTGCCTGGAGTGTACAGGGACGGTCACCCCTCCACTTT.